This TCR beta chain was observed in a study of shared clonotypes between healthy human individuals. The CDR3 loop spans 14 amino acids. The trim removed 1 base at V and 3 bases at J, leaving 2 bases unmatched. Per germline, CDR1 SEHNR and CDR2 FQNEAQ (reference sequence). The repertoire was sequenced with immunoSEQ multiplex PCR; TCRdb's copy has only in-frame clones and lacks some. The sample has about 1 million clones; 65% to 80% are singletons. Study-wide results and limits: Depth was large, yet rarefaction showed that sorted-subset sequencing was incomplete. Measured sharing among donors was expected to vary with sequencing depth.

This clone came up a few times. What it binds is not known. This same CDR3 is encoded by further DNA sequences in the sample. Sample: memory CD4+ T cells sorted from blood. Subset of the sample: CD45RA-negative fraction. This chain joins TRBV7-9 and TRBJ1-1; 7 nucleotides agree with TRBD1. The clonotype was recovered from a man aged 18 to 29 in good health. CDR3 in amino acids: CASSLVQGDTEAFF. In DNA, the CDR3 is TGTGCCAGCAGCTTAGTTCAGGGGGACACTGAAGCTTTCTTT.